This T cell receptor (beta chain) emerged from a study of response to subunit inactivated influenza vaccine. Each CDR3 protein gets one entry after TCRdb re-called the RT-PCR reads with MiXCR. The table includes about 700,000 distinct CDR3 sequences, around 14% detected once. Study-level findings and limits: With each seasonal influenza vaccination, the authors suggested, few new T cells are recruited.

In this sample, this clonotype turned up a few times. Its target is unknown. The sample consisted of PBMCs from blood, taken less than 15 days before vaccination. This TCR derives from a man aged 50 to 59 who received an inactivated influenza vaccine.

CDR3 in DNA: TGTGCCAGTAGAAATACTTGGCAGAGCAATCAGCCCCAGCATTTT. Protein product: CASRNTWQSNQPQHF. The chain recombines TRBV19 with TRBJ1-5; D gene unclear. From germline, CDR1 is LNHDA and CDR2 SQIVND (reference sequence). Between the trimmed V and J ends, which lost 6 bases and 1 base, there was a span of 13 bases. The CDR3 is 15 residues long.